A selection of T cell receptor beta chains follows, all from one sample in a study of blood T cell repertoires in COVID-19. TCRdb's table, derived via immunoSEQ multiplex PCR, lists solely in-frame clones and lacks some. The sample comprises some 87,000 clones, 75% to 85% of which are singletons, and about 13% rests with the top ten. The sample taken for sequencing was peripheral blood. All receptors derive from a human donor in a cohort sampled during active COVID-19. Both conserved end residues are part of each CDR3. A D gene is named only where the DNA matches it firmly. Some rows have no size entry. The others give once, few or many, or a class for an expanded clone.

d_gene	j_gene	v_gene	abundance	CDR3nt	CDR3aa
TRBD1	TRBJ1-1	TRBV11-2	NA	TGTGCCAGCAGCCCCGGACAGGGGGGGGACACTGAAGCTTTCTTT	CASSPGQGGDTEAFF
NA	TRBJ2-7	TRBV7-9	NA	TGTGCCAGCAGCTTAGGTGCAGGGGATTACTACGAGCAGTACTTC	CASSLGAGDYYEQYF
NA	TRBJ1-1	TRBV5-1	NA	TGCGCCAGCAGCTTACAGGGAGGGTCCACTGAAGCTTTCTTT	CASSLQGGSTEAFF
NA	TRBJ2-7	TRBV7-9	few	TGTGCCAGCAGCTTAGAACAGGGCTCCTACGAGCAGTACTTC	CASSLEQGSYEQYF
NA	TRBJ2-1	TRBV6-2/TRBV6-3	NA	TGTGCCAGCAGCCCACCCAGGGTGGAGCAGTTCTTC	CASSPPRVEQFF
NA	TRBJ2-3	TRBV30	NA	TGTGCCTGGAGTTGGGGGCTCACAGATACGCAGTATTTT	CAWSWGLTDTQYF
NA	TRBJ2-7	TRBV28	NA	TGTGCCAGCACCCTAACGATTGCGAGTTACGAGCAGTACTTC	CASTLTIASYEQYF
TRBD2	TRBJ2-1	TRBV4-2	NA	TGTGCCAGCAGCCCGAGGACTAGCGGCAACAATGAGCAGTTCTTC	CASSPRTSGNNEQFF
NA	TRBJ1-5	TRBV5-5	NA	TGTGCCAGCAGCCTTTCCGGGGGAGGTCAGCCCCAGCATTTT	CASSLSGGGQPQHF
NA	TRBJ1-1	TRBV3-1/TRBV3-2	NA	TGTGCCAGCAGCCTATCGAGTAAAGCTTTCTTT	CASSLSSKAFF
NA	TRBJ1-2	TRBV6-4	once	TGTGCCAGCAGTAAATACAGCGGGCAGGGACGTGGCTATGGCTACACCTTC	CASSKYSGQGRGYGYTF
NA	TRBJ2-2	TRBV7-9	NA	TGTGCCAGCGCCCTCGGGGCCGGGGAGCTGTTTTTT	CASALGAGELFF
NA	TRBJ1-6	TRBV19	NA	TGTGCCAGTAAAGGAAAAGGGGCGGCGGATTCACCCCTCCACTTT	CASKGKGAADSPLHF
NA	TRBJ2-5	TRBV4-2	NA	TGTGCCAGCAGCCCAGCGGGTGGTGAGACCCAGTACTTC	CASSPAGGETQYF
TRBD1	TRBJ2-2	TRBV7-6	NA	TGTGCCAGCAGCTTTGGGACAGGGGGCACCGGGGAGCTGTTTTTT	CASSFGTGGTGELFF
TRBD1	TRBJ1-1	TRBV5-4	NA	TGTGCCAGCAGCTTTACCCCGGACAGGCAGGACACTGAAGCTTTCTTT	CASSFTPDRQDTEAFF
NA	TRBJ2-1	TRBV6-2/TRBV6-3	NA	TGTGCCAGCAGTCAACATCCTGGGCGGGGTGAGCAGTTCTTC	CASSQHPGRGEQFF
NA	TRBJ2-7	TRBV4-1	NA	TGCGCCAGCAGCCAAGATGCGATGGAGCAGTACTTC	CASSQDAMEQYF
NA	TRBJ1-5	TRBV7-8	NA	TGTGCCAGCAGCGGGAACAGGGGCAATCAGCCCCAGCATTTT	CASSGNRGNQPQHF
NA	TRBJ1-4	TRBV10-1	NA	TGCGCCAGCAGCCCAGGACTCAGTGAAAAACTGTTTTTT	CASSPGLSEKLFF
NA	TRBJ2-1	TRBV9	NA	TGTGCCAGCACCAGGCTCCCCTACAATGAGCAGTTCTTC	CASTRLPYNEQFF
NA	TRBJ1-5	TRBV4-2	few	TGTGCCAGCAGCCAAGATCTTATTCAGCCCCAGCATTTT	CASSQDLIQPQHF
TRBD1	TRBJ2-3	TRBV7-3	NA	TGTGCCAGCAGCCCGACAGGGGGTAGCACAGATACGCAGTATTTT	CASSPTGGSTDTQYF
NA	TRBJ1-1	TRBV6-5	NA	TGTGCCAGCAGAAGACTAACATACTACTTACCCGAAGCTTTCTTT	CASRRLTYYLPEAFF
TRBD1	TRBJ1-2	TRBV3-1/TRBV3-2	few	TGTGCCAGCAGCCCCTACGACAGGGTGGATTATGGCTACACCTTC	CASSPYDRVDYGYTF
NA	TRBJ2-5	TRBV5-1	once	TGCGCCAGCAGCTTCGGGCAGGGCTGGGAAGAGACCCAGTACTTC	CASSFGQGWEETQYF
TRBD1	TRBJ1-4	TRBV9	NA	TGTGCCAGCAGCGTATATGGGACAGCAACTAATGAAAAACTGTTTTTT	CASSVYGTATNEKLFF
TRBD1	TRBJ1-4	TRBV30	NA	TGTGCCTGGAGCCGCGGGACAGCAACTAATGAAAAACTGTTTTTT	CAWSRGTATNEKLFF
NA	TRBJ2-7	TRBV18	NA	TGTGCCAGCTCACCCCAACGGGGAACCTACGAGCAGTACTTC	CASSPQRGTYEQYF
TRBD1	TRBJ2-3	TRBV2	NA	TGTGCCAGCAGTGGGGATGACAGGGGGGTAGATACGCAGTATTTT	CASSGDDRGVDTQYF
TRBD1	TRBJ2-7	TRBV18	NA	TGTGCCAGCTCACCGGGACAGGGCTCCTACGAGCAGTACTTC	CASSPGQGSYEQYF
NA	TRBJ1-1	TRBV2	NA	TGTGCCAGCAAGGTGACTTTGAACACTGAAGCTTTCTTT	CASKVTLNTEAFF
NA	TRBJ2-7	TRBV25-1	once	TGTGCCAGCAGTGAACCTCACGGGGAGCAGTACTTC	CASSEPHGEQYF
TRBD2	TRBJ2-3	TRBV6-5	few	TGTGCCAGCAGTTACTCGGCCGGGGGGGCCGATACGCAGTATTTT	CASSYSAGGADTQYF
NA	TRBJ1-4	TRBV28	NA	TGTGCCAGCAGGGCACAGGCCTCCTTCGGAAAACTGTTTTTT	CASRAQASFGKLFF
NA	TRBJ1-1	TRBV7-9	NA	TGTGCCAGCAGTATACAGTACACTGAAGCTTTCTTT	CASSIQYTEAFF
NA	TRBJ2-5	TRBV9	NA	TGTGCCAGCAGCGTTCTGAGCGGTCAGGGGTACGAGACCCAGTACTTC	CASSVLSGQGYETQYF
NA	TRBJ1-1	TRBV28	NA	TGTGCCAGCAGACCCCAGGGCGGGGGCCCGTTCTTT	CASRPQGGGPFF
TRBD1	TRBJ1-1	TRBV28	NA	TGTGCCAGCATCTCTCCCGGGACAGGCTTGAACACTGAAGCTTTCTTT	CASISPGTGLNTEAFF
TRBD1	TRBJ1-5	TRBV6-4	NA	TGTGCCAACTATAACGATAGGGGGCACGGAAAGGACCAGCCCCAGCATTTT	CANYNDRGHGKDQPQHF
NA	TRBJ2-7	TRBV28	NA	TGTGCCAGCAGTCCCGGGACAAAAAGCTACGAGCAGTACTTC	CASSPGTKSYEQYF
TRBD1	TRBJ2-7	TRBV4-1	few	TGCGCCAGCAGCCGCGGACAGGGTGTGAGCTACGAGCAGTACTTC	CASSRGQGVSYEQYF
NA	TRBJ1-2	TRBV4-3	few	TGCGCCAGCAGCCAAGTTGGGGGGGATAACTATGGCTACACCTTC	CASSQVGGDNYGYTF
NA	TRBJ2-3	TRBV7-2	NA	TGTGCCAGCAGCTTAACGGCAGATACGCAGTATTTT	CASSLTADTQYF
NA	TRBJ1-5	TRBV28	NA	TGTGCCAGCAGTTTAGTACGGGGGAATCAGCCCCAGCATTTT	CASSLVRGNQPQHF
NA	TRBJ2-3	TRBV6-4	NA	TGTGCCAGCATCCCTAGGGAGGGGGGACAGTATTTT	CASIPREGGQYF
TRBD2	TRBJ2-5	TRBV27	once	TGTGCCAGCTCCGGGACTAGCGGGAGGACCCAGTACTTC	CASSGTSGRTQYF
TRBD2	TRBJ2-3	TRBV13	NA	TGTGCCAGCAGCTCGAGACTAGCGGGGGCCAGCACAGATACGCAGTATTTT	CASSSRLAGASTDTQYF
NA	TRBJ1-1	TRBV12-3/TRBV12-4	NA	TGTGCCAGCAGTTTTTTTGAGGGCACTGAAGCTTTCTTT	CASSFFEGTEAFF
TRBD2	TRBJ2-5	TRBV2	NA	TGTGCCAGCAGCGCAGGACTAGCCCCGGGTGTGGAGACCCAGTACTTC	CASSAGLAPGVETQYF
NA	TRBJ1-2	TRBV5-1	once	TGCGCCAGCAGGGAAGCAGGGTCGGGCGGCTACACCTTC	CASREAGSGGYTF
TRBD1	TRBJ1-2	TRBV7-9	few	TGTGCCAGCAGCCCGGACAGGGCGGGTGGCTACACCTTC	CASSPDRAGGYTF
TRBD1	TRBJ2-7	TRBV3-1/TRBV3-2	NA	TGTGCCAGCAGCCTCCTGGACAGGGGGGACGAGCAGTACTTC	CASSLLDRGDEQYF
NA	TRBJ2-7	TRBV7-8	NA	TGTGCCAGCACCCCTCGTGCGGTCTTCTCCTACGAGCAGTACTTC	CASTPRAVFSYEQYF
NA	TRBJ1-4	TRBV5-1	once	TGCGCCAGCAGCTTGGCCGGCGCGGAGGAAAAACTGTTTTTT	CASSLAGAEEKLFF